This TCR beta chain was sequenced during a study of blood T cells in healthy people across ages. Primers used in a second PCR of about 7 to 12 cycles were a sample-barcoded 5' primer and a J-beta primer mix. Each cDNA molecule received a tag from a template-switch adaptor that had 12 random nucleotides. MiXCR, applied by TCRdb to the 5' RACE reads, yields one record per CDR3 protein. The sample consists of some 1.6 million distinct CDR3 sequences, 34% of them appearing once. Germline values: CDR1 DFQATT, CDR2 SNEGSKA (reference sequence). Deletions cut 5 bases from V and 8 bases from J, with 15 bases between. The CDR3 extends over 12 amino acids.

The chain combines TRBV20-1 with TRBJ1-1; no firm D call. The sequencing sample was made of blood. This TCR was recovered from a woman in her 30s in good health. Written as DNA, the CDR3 is TGCAGTGCTCCGCGTGAAGTGGGGGAAGCTTTCTTT. Translating gives CSAPREVGEAFF.